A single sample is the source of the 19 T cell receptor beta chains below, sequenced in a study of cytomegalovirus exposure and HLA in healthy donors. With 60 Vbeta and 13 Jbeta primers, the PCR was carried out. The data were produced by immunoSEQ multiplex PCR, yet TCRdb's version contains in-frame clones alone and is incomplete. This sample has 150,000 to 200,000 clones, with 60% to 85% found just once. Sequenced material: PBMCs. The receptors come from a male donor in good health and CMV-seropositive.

DNA of the CDR3: TGCAGCGTGCGGACAGGGGAGACCGGGGAGCTGTTTTTT. Amino acids: CSVRTGETGELFF. This chain uses TRBV29-1 with TRBJ2-2, with TRBD1 identical over 9 bases. Germline V gene sequence: CDR1 SQVTM, CDR2 ANQGSEA. V lost 6 bases, J lost 5 bases, and 4 bases stayed unmatched. The CDR3 has 13 amino acids.

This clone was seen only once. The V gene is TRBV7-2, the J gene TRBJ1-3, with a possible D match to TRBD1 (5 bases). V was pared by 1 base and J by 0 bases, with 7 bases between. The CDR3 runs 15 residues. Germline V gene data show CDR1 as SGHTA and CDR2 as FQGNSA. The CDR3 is CASSLDRISGNTIYF. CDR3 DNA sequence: TGTGCCAGCAGCTTAGACAGGATCTCTGGAAACACCATATATTTT.

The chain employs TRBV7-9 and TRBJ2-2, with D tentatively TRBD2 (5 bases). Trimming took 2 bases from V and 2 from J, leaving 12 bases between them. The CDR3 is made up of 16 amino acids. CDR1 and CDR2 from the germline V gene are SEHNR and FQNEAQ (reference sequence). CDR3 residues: CASSLLGGPNTGELFF. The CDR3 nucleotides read TGTGCCAGCAGCTTATTGGGCGGGCCCAACACCGGGGAGCTGTTTTTT.

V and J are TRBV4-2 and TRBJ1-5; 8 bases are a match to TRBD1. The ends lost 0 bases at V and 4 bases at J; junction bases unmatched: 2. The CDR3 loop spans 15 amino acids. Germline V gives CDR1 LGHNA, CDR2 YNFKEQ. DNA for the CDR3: TGTGCCAGCAGCCAAGATAACAGGGGGAATCAGCCCCAGCATTTT. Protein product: CASSQDNRGNQPQHF.

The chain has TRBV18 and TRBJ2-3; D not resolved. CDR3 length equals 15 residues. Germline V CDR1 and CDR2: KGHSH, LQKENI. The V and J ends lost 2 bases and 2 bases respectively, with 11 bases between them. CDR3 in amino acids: CASSPESLNTDTQYF. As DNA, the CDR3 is TGTGCCAGCTCACCAGAATCACTAAACACAGATACGCAGTATTTT.

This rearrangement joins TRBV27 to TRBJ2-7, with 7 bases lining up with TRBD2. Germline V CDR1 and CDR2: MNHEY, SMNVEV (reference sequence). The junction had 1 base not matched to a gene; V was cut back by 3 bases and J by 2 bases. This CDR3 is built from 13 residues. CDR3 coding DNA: TGTGCCAGCAGTTTTACTAGCGCCTACGAGCAGTACTTC. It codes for CASSFTSAYEQYF.

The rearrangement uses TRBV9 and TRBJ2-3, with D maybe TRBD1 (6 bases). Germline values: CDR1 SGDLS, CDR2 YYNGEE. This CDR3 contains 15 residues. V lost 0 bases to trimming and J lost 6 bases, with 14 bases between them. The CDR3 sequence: CASSVGGTFFDTQYF. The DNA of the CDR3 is TGTGCCAGCAGCGTAGGAGGGACATTCTTTGATACGCAGTATTTT.

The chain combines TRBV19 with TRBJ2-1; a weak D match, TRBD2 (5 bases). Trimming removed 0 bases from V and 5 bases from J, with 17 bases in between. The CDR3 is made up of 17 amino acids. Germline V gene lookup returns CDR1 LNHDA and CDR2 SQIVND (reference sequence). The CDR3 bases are TGTGCCAGTAGTATAGATCAGGAGACTTCGAGGGACAATGAGCAGTTCTTC. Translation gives CASSIDQETSRDNEQFF. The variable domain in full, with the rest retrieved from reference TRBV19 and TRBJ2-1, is DGGITQSPKYLFRKEGQNVTLSCEQNLNHDAMYWYRQDPGQGLRLIYYSQIVNDFQKGDIAEGYSVSREKKESFPLTVTSAQKNPTAFYLCASSIDQETSRDNEQFFGPGTRLTVL.

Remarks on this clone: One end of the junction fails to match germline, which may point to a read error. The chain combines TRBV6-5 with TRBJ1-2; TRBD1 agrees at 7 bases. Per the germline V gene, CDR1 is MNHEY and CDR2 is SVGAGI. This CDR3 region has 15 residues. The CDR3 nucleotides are TGTGCCAGCAGATACTCCTTCGACAGGGATGAAGGCTACACCTTC. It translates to CASRYSFDRDEGYTF.

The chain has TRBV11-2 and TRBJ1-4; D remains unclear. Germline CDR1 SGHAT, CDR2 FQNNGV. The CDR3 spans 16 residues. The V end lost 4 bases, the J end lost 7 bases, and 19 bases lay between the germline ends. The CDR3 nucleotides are TGTGCCAGCAGCTCCTCCTGGGGAGAGGGTAGTGAAAAACTGTTTTTT. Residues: CASSSSWGEGSEKLFF.

CDR3 nucleotide sequence: TGTGCCAGCAGCTTTGGGACAGGCGCCTCAGAAAAACTGTTTTTT. This encodes CASSFGTGASEKLFF. The gene calls are TRBV11-1 and TRBJ1-4; 8 nucleotides line up with TRBD1. This CDR3 region has 15 residues. Germline CDR1 and CDR2: SGHAT and FQDESV (reference sequence). J gave up 8 bases and V 3 bases, and 8 bases lay outside the gene matches.

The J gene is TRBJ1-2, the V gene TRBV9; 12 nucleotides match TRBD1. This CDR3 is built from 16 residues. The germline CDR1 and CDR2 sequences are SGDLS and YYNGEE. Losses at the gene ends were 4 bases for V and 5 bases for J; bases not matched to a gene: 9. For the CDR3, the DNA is TGTGCCAGCAGCCCCTGGGACAGGGGGCGTTCTTATGGCTACACCTTC. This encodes CASSPWDRGRSYGYTF.

The CDR3 here is CASTPVSLRGGYTF. The DNA for the CDR3 is TGTGCCAGCACCCCTGTCAGCCTGCGGGGGGGCTACACCTTC. The chain carries TRBV7-9 and TRBJ1-2; D perhaps matches TRBD1 (5 bases). The CDR3 covers 14 residues. CDR1 SEHNR and CDR2 FQNEAQ come from the germline V gene (reference sequence). V lost 7 bases to trimming and J lost 8 bases, with 20 bases between them.

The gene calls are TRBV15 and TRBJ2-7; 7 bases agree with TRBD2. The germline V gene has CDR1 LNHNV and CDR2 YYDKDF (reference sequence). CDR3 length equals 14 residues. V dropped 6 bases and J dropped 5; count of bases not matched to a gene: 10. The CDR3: CATRPRLAFDEQYF. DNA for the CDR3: TGTGCCACCAGACCGCGACTAGCTTTCGACGAGCAGTACTTC.

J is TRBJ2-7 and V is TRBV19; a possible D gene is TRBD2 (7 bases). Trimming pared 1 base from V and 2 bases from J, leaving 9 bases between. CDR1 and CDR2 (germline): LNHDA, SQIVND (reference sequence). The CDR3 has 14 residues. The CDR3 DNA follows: TGTGCCAGTAGTATAGCGGGGGGCACCTACGAGCAGTACTTC. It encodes CASSIAGGTYEQYF.

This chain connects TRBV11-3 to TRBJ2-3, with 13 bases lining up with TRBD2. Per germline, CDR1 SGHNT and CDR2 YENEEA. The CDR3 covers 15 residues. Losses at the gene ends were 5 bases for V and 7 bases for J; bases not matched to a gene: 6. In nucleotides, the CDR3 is TGTGCCAGCAGCCGCACTAGCGGGGGGGCTCATACGCAGTATTTT. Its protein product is CASSRTSGGAHTQYF. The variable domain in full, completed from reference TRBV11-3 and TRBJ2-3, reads EAGVVQSPRYKIIEKKQPVAFWCNPISGHNTLYWYLQNLGQGPELLIRYENEEAVDDSQLPKDRFSAERLKGVDSTLKIQPAELGDSAVYLCASSRTSGGAHTQYFGPGTRLTVL.

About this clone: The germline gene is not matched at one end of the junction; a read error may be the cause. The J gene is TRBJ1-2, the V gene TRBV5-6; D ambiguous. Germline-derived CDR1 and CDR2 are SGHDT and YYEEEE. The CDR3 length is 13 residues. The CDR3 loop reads CASSSAIARAAAF. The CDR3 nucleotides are TGTGCCAGCAGTTCGGCGATTGCGAGAGCCGCGGCCTTC.

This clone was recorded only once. This CDR3 reads CASSYEGDTEAFF. The CDR3 coding sequence is TGTGCCAGCAGTTATGAAGGGGACACTGAAGCTTTCTTT. J is TRBJ1-1 and V is TRBV6-5; TRBD1 is a possible D gene (5 bases). Germline V gene sequence: CDR1 MNHEY, CDR2 SVGAGI. There are 13 residues in the CDR3. The V gene lost 3 bases and the J gene lost 3 bases, with 8 bases spanning the gap.

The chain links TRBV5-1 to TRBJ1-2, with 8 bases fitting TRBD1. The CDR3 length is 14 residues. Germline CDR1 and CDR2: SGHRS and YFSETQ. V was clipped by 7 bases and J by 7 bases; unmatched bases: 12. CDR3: CASGPGQGESGYTF. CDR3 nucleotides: TGCGCCAGCGGGCCCGGACAGGGAGAAAGTGGCTACACCTTC.